This T cell receptor (beta chain) was documented in a study of T cell repertoires in cytomegalovirus infection (dated by TCRdb to the late 2010s). Regarding the complete study: The peptide stimulations were aimed at well-studied HLA-B-restricted epitopes as well as recently identified HLA-C-restricted CMV epitopes, whose presentation resists viral immunomodulation. The HLA type of each donor mattered for the analysis, because public TCR beta signatures pointed to carriage of CMV infection along with the matching HLA type. Study-level results and caveats: The ex vivo response was dominated by HLA-C-restricted CMV-specific TCR beta clonotypes, and the single most frequent clonotype in two of eight donors was supplied by these HLA-C-restricted clonotypes. Cumulative frequency of public TCR beta family members discriminated carriers of CMV infection plus the relevant HLA type in this cohort and an independent approximately 350-donor cohort.

The treatment or condition label for this specimen denotes: in vitro stimulation with specific CMV peptide epitopes to enrich CMV-specific T cells. CDR1 is given as DFQATT and CDR2 as SNEGSKA, both from the germline V gene (reference sequence). Relative to germline, V is 0 bases shorter and J is 4 bases shorter, with 4 bases between their ends. Measured from the cysteine to the phenylalanine, the CDR3 is 12 residues long. Only the CDR3 region is kept as DNA, spanning 36 bases read in frame from base 1. A word on this clonotype: There is no known antigen for this receptor. Per-nucleotide qualities are absent, and no much larger clonotype sits a single base away.

The data were produced on an Illumina HiSeq 1500. TCRdb applied fastp at Q25 and MiXCR to the public reads, then kept only in-frame beta chains. Rows are combined by CDR3 protein, so each entry shows the most common genes and DNA. The sample table shows over 100,000 distinct CDR3 sequences, and approximately 28% are seen once. The leading ten clones occupy about 81% of the sample. The TCR was taken from a human donor in good health (CMV status not recorded). Some clones in this sample may be carry-over from other donors' samples. Rearrangement joined TRBV20-1 to TRBJ2-1, with no confidently assigned D gene. Material: CD8+ T cells from cultured PBMCs, obtained from culture after CMV antigen stimulation. The CDR3 amino acid sequence is: CSARDLYNEQFF. The nucleotide sequence reads as follows: TGCAGTGCTAGAGATCTGTACAATGAGCAGTTCTTC.